Shown below are 5 T cell receptor beta chains from a single sample sequenced in a study of TIL therapy for anti-PD-1-resistant metastatic lung cancer. The time point is: pre-treatment sample, taken before nivolumab and TIL therapy. Most excised metastases sampled were pleural nodules or supraclavicular lymph nodes. The immunoSEQ assay was v3. Using immunoSEQ multiplex PCR, the repertoire was profiled, and TCRdb retains in-frame clones only, with some absent. The sample records several thousand clones, 65% to 80% being singletons. The specimen comprised tumor tissue, sampled at baseline. Every receptor here comes from a person aged 25 to 79 with non-small cell lung cancer.

This clone has a handful of counts. This sequence joins TRBV15 and TRBJ1-5; D is undetermined. The CDR3 spans 14 residues. CDR1 is LNHNV, CDR2 YYDKDF, per germline (reference sequence). V was cut by 1 base and J by 10 bases, with 14 bases left in between. The CDR3 loop reads CATSRAVGGGPQHF. The CDR3, as DNA: TGTGCCACCAGCAGAGCTGTGGGAGGCGGACCCCAGCATTTT.

This chain links TRBV2 with TRBJ2-1, with D maybe TRBD2 (6 bases). The germline CDR1 and CDR2 sequences are SNHLY and FYNNEI. The ends were cut back, 9 bases at V and 8 bases at J, with 17 bases in the middle. The CDR3 runs 13 residues. CDR3 residues: CARPGRLEDEQFF. As DNA, the CDR3 is TGTGCCAGACCAGGGAGGCTAGAGGATGAGCAGTTCTTC. Based on the CDR3 plus reference TRBV2 and TRBJ2-1, the full variable domain is EPEVTQTPSHQVTQMGQEVILRCVPISNHLYFYWYRQILGQKVEFLVSFYNNEISEKSEIFDDQFSVERPDGSNFTLKIRSTKLEDSAMYFCARPGRLEDEQFFGPGTRLTVL.

This chain links TRBV25-1 with TRBJ1-2; a weak D match, TRBD1 (5 bases). CDR3 size: 14 residues. Germline values: CDR1 MGHDK, CDR2 SYGVNS. V lost 3 bases and J lost 3, with 11 bases in between. CDR3 in amino acids: CASSDLTAYYGYTF. The CDR3 DNA is TGTGCCAGCAGTGACCTGACAGCATACTATGGCTACACCTTC.

The gene calls are TRBV7-2 and TRBJ2-7; no clear D. There are 12 residues in the CDR3. The germline CDR1 and CDR2 sequences are SGHTA and FQGNSA. V was pared by 6 bases and J by 4 bases, with 10 bases between. The CDR3 DNA reads as TGTGCCAGCAGTCCAACTACTTACGAGCAGTACTTC. Translated: CASSPTTYEQYF.

The J gene is TRBJ1-1, the V gene TRBV5-1, with TRBD1 identical over 8 bases. The CDR3 is made up of 15 amino acids. Germline V gene lookup returns CDR1 SGHRS and CDR2 YFSETQ. The junction had 8 bases not matched to a gene; V was cut back by 4 bases and J by 3 bases. The CDR3 DNA reads as TGCGCCAGCAGCATGGGACAGGTTAAGGACACTGAAGCTTTCTTT. Its translation: CASSMGQVKDTEAFF.